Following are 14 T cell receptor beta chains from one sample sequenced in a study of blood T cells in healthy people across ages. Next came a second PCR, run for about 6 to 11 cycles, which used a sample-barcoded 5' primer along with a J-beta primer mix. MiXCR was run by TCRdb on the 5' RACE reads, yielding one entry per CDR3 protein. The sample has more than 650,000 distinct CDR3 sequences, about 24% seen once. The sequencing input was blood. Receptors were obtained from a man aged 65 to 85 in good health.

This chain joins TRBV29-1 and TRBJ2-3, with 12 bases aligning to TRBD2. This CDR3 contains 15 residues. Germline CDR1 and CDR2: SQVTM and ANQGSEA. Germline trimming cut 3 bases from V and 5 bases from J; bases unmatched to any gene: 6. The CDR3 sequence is CSVDPSGGVGDTQYF. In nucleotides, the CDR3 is TGCAGCGTTGACCCTAGCGGGGGGGTTGGAGATACGCAGTATTTT.

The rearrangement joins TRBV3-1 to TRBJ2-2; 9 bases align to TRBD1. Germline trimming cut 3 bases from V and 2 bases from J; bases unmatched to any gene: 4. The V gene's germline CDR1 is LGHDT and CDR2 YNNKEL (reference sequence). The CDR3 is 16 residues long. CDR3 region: CASSHWGQGNTGELFF. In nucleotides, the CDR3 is TGTGCCAGCAGCCATTGGGGACAGGGAAACACCGGGGAGCTGTTTTTT.

CDR3 residues: CASSPIGYEQYV. The DNA for the CDR3 is TGTGCCAGCAGCCCAATCGGATACGAGCAGTACGTC. The V gene is TRBV7-8, the J gene TRBJ2-5; no firm D call. The DNA end lines up better with TRBJ2-7; the J call may be wrong. Germline CDR1 reads SGHVS; CDR2 reads FQNEAQ. The CDR3 has 12 residues.

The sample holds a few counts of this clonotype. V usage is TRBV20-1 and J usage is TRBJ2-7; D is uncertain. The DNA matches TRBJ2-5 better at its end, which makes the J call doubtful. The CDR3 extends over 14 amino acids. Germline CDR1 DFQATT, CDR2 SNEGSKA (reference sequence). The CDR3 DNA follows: TGCAGTGCCTCTACAGAGCCAGTGCAAGAGACCCAGTACTTC. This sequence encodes CSASTEPVQETQYF.

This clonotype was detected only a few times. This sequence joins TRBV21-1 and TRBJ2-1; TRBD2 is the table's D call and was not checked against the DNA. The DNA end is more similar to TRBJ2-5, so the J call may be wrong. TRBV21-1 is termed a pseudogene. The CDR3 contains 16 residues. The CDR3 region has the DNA TGTGCCAGCAGCATTGCTAGACTAGCGGGAGTGGGGACCCAGTACTTC. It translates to CASSIARLAGVGTQYF.

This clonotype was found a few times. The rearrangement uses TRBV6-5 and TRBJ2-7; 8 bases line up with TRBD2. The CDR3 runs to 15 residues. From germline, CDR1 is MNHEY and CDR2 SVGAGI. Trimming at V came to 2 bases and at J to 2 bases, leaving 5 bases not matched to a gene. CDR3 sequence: CASSYTRGGTYEQYF. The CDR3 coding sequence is TGTGCCAGCAGTTACACCCGGGGGGGTACCTACGAGCAGTACTTC.

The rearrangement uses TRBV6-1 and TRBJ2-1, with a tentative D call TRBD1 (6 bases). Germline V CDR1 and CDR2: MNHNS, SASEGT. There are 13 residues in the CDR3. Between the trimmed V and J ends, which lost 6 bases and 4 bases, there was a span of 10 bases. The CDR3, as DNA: TGTGCCAGCAGCGGGACATTTTACAATGAGCAGTTCTTC. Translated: CASSGTFYNEQFF.

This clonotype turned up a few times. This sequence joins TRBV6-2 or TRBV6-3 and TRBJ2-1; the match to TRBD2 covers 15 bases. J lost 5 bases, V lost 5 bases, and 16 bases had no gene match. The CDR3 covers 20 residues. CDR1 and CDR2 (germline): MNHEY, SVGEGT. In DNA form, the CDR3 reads TGTGCCAGCAGTGTTTCTCCGGGACTAGCGGGAGGCCGAAAGAACAATGAGCAGTTCTTC. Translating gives CASSVSPGLAGGRKNNEQFF.

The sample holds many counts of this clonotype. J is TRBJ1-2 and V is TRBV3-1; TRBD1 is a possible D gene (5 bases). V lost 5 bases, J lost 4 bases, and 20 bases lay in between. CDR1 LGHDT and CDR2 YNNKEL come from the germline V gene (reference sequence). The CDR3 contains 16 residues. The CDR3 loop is CASSSRGREVIYGYTF. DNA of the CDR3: TGTGCCAGCAGCTCGCGGGGCAGGGAAGTCATCTATGGCTACACCTTC.

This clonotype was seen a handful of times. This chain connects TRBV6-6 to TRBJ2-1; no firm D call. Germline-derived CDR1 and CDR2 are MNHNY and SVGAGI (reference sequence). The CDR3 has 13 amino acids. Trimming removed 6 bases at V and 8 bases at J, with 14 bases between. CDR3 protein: CASSPWVFDEQFF. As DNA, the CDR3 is TGTGCCAGCAGCCCCTGGGTCTTCGATGAGCAGTTCTTC.

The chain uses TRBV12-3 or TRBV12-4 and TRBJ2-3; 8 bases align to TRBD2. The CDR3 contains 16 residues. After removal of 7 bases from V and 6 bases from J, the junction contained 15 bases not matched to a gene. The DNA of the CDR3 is TGTGCCAGCATACCTGCCGGGACTAGTCTTTTGGATACGCAGTATTTT. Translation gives CASIPAGTSLLDTQYF.

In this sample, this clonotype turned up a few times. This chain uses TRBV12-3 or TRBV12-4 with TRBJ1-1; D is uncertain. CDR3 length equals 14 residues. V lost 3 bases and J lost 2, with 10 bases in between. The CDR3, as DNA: TGTGCCAGCAGTTTCCCCCGCAGAAACACTGAAGCTTTCTTT. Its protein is CASSFPRRNTEAFF.

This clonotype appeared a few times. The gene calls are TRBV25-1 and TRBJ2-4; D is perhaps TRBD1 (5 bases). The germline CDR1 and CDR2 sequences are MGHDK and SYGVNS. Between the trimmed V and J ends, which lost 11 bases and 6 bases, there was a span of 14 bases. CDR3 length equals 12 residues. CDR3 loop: CAPTEGPNIQYF. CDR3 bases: TGTGCCCCGACAGAAGGGCCAAACATTCAGTACTTC.

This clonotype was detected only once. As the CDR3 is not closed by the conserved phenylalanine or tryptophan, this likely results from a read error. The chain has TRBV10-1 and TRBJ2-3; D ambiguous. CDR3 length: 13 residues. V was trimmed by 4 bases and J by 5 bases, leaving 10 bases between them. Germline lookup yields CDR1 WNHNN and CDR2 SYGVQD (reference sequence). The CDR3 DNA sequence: TGCGCCAGCAGTGCCACGGTTAAAGATACGCAGTATCTT. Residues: CASSATVKDTQYL.